The TCR beta chain under discussion was sequenced for a study of blood T cells in healthy people across ages. Study conclusions and caveats: Naive T cell percentage showed a strong correlation with the diversity of TCR beta.

A second 7 to 11 cycle PCR used barcoded and J-beta primers. A tag from a template-switch adaptor with 12 random nucleotides marked each cDNA molecule. MiXCR, run by TCRdb on the 5' RACE reads, gives a single entry per CDR3 protein. Seen here are some 640,000 distinct CDR3 sequences, approximately 30% observed once, and the top ten hold around 16%. CDR1 is MNHEY and CDR2 is SVGAGI in the germline V gene. The CDR3 has 16 amino acids. Note on this clonotype: What it recognizes is unknown. The junction does not match germline at one end; this may be a read error.

The receptor comes from a woman older than 75 in good health. Input material: blood. This chain uses TRBV6-5 with TRBJ2-2; D possibly corresponds to TRBD1 (7 bases). CDR3 nucleotides: TGTGCCAGCAGTTACTCGTGGGACAGTCTCACCGGGGGGCTGTTTTTT. It translates to CASSYSWDSLTGGLFF.